This TCR beta chain derives from a study of blood T cell repertoires in COVID-19. At the level of the study: The United States, Italy and Spain provided the acute and convalescent COVID-19 samples. T cells, B-cell-depleted T cells, or PBMCs provided the cDNA or gDNA that served as material.

Sequencing used immunoSEQ multiplex PCR; TCRdb keeps in-frame clones, though not all of them. The sample has roughly 180,000 clones; roughly 82% are singletons. The cohort comprised adults aged about 18 to 100 years residing in approximately 25 US areas. Symptom resolution, clearance, or two negative PCRs marked donors in Cohort 3 as recovered. The CDR3 totals 18 residues. Germline V lookup: CDR1 SQVTM, CDR2 ANQGSEA. In regard to this clone: Mismatch with germline at one junction end may stem from a read error.

V is TRBV29-1 and J is TRBJ1-5; D might be TRBD1 (5 bases). This TCR was recovered from a man aged 40-50 years who had recovered from COVID-19. The sequencing sample was made of PBMCs or T cells enriched from blood (not recorded which). CDR3 sequence (DNA): TGCTGCGTTGTTGGTGGTGTTGGAGGGCTGGGGGACAATCAGCCCCAGCATTTT. It encodes CCVVGGVGGLGDNQPQHF.